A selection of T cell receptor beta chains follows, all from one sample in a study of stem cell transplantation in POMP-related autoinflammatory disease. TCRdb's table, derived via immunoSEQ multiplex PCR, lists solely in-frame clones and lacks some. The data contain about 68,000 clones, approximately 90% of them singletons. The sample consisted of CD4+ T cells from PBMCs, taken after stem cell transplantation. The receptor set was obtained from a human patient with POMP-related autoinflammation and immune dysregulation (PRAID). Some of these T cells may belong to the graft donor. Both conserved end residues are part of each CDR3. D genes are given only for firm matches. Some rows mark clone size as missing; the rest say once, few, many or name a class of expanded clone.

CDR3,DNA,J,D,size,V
CASSYSLGETQYF,TGTGCCAGCAGTTACTCGCTTGGGGAGACCCAGTACTTC,TRBJ2-5,NA,once,TRBV6-6
CASSLGGTAQETQYF,TGCGCCAGCAGCTTGGGTGGTACAGCTCAAGAGACCCAGTACTTC,TRBJ2-5,NA,NA,TRBV5-1
CSGSGGNEAFF,TGCAGTGGGAGTGGGGGCAATGAAGCTTTCTTT,TRBJ1-1,NA,NA,TRBV20-1
CASSPGGTQETQYF,TGCGCCAGCAGCCCGGGAGGAACCCAAGAGACCCAGTACTTC,TRBJ2-5,TRBD2,NA,TRBV5-1
CASSESTMVLYNEQFF,TGCGCCAGCAGTGAGTCGACTATGGTGCTCTACAATGAGCAGTTCTTC,TRBJ2-1,NA,NA,TRBV10-1
CASSQVSGTGNQPQHF,TGTGCCAGCAGCCAGGTTTCCGGGACGGGGAATCAGCCCCAGCATTTT,TRBJ1-5,NA,NA,TRBV3-1/TRBV3-2
CASSLTGDETQYF,TGCGCCAGCAGCTTGACGGGGGACGAGACCCAGTACTTC,TRBJ2-5,NA,NA,TRBV5-1
CASSTRQSTDTQYF,TGTGCCAGCTCAACCCGACAGAGCACAGATACGCAGTATTTT,TRBJ2-3,NA,NA,TRBV18
CATSRVAEYQETQYF,TGTGCCACCAGCAGAGTGGCAGAGTACCAAGAGACCCAGTACTTC,TRBJ2-5,NA,NA,TRBV15
CASSYGIGNQPQHF,TGTGCCAGCAGTTACGGTATCGGGAATCAGCCCCAGCATTTT,TRBJ1-5,NA,NA,TRBV6-5
CASSLDAGSTKNIQYF,TGTGCCAGCAGCTTGGATGCAGGATCAACCAAAAACATTCAGTACTTC,TRBJ2-4,NA,NA,TRBV5-4
CASSLRGADYPTYEQYF,TGTGCCAGCAGTTTAAGGGGGGCGGACTACCCAACCTACGAGCAGTACTTC,TRBJ2-7,NA,NA,TRBV27
CASSIGLGLAGDRYEQYF,TGTGCCAGTAGTATAGGGCTCGGACTAGCGGGAGATCGGTACGAGCAGTACTTC,TRBJ2-7,TRBD2,NA,TRBV19
CASSFEASGRYNEQFF,TGTGCCAGCAGCTTTGAGGCTAGCGGGAGGTACAATGAGCAGTTCTTC,TRBJ2-1,TRBD2,NA,TRBV7-6
CASSFYRDRDNNEQFF,TGTGCCAGCAGCTTCTACCGGGACAGGGATAACAATGAGCAGTTCTTC,TRBJ2-1,TRBD1,NA,TRBV5-6
CASSRYRTGPTGELFF,TGTGCCAGTAGTAGGTATAGGACAGGGCCTACCGGGGAGCTGTTTTTT,TRBJ2-2,TRBD1,NA,TRBV19
CASSQDVGGSYNEQFF,TGTGCCAGCAGCCAAGATGTGGGGGGCTCCTACAATGAGCAGTTCTTC,TRBJ2-1,NA,once,TRBV4-2